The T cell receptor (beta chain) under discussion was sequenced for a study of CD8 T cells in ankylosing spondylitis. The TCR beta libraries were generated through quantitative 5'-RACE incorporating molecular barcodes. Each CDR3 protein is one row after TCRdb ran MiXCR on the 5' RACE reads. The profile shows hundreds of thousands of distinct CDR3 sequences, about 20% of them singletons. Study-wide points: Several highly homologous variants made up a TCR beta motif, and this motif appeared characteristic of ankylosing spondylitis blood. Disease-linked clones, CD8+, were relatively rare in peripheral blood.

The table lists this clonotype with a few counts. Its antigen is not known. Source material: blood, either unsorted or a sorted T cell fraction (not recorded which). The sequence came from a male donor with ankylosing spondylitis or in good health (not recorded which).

The CDR3 bases are TGTGCCAGCAGCTTACCGACAGGGGGTGGCTACGAGCAGTACTTC. Protein product: CASSLPTGGGYEQYF. The rearrangement joins TRBV7-9 to TRBJ2-7; 9 bases fit TRBD1. The CDR3 runs to 15 residues. The germline CDR1 and CDR2 sequences are SEHNR and FQNEAQ (reference sequence). V lost 2 bases and J lost 3; bases outside the gene matches: 5.